The 3 T cell receptor beta chains in this list originate from one sample, sequenced in a study of T cells after yellow fever vaccination. TCRdb reprocessed the 5' RACE reads with MiXCR, giving one entry per CDR3 protein. The data contain a few hundred thousand distinct CDR3 sequences, about 17% of them singletons. This material consisted of PBMCs, taken about 5 days after the first yellow fever vaccination. The receptors shown here come from a young man who received the YFV17D yellow fever vaccine.

V gene TRBV18 combines with J gene TRBJ2-3; no clear D gene. Germline CDR1 KGHSH, CDR2 LQKENI. Trimming stripped 3 bases from V and 2 bases from J, with 9 bases between. This CDR3 has 14 amino acids. This chain's CDR3 is CASSPLRSTDTQYF. For the CDR3, the DNA is TGTGCCAGCTCACCCCTCAGGTCCACAGATACGCAGTATTTT.

The chain combines TRBV5-6 with TRBJ2-5, with 7 bases that match TRBD1. The germline V gene has CDR1 SGHDT and CDR2 YYEEEE. Germline trimming cut 4 bases from V and 4 bases from J; bases unmatched to any gene: 4. The CDR3 totals 13 residues. CDR3 in DNA: TGTGCCAGCAGCCGTTGGGACAGAGAGACCCAGTACTTC. It codes for CASSRWDRETQYF.

This clonotype turned up a few times. The chain employs TRBV4-2 and TRBJ2-2; TRBD1 might be the D (6 bases). The germline V gene has CDR1 LGHNA and CDR2 YNFKEQ. This CDR3 spans 15 amino acids. V lost 4 bases to trimming and J lost 1 base, with 10 bases between them. DNA of the CDR3: TGTGCCAGCAGCCCCGAGACAGGGAACACCGGGGAGCTGTTTTTT. Residues: CASSPETGNTGELFF.